These 30 T cell receptor beta chains were sequenced from one sample in a study of blood T cell repertoires in COVID-19. Measured with immunoSEQ multiplex PCR; TCRdb has only the in-frame clones, and not every one. The repertoire holds roughly 380,000 clones, roughly 80% seen once, with 0.85% to 1.3% in the top ten. Sample: peripheral blood. The receptors stem from a human donor with acute or convalescent COVID-19. The donor label of this sample is uncertain.

J is TRBJ1-2 and V is TRBV5-1; D not certain. This CDR3 is built from 14 residues. Trimming stripped 0 bases from V and 5 bases from J, with 11 bases between. The V gene's germline CDR1 is SGHRS and CDR2 YFSETQ. CDR3 bases: TGCGCCAGCAGCTTGGACGCAGGCGGGTATGGCTACACCTTC. It specifies CASSLDAGGYGYTF.

This clone has more than one count but fewer than ten. The chain links TRBV18 to TRBJ2-2, with 9 nucleotides matching TRBD1. Germline-derived CDR1 and CDR2 are KGHSH and LQKENI. CDR3 size: 16 residues. Unmatched junction bases numbered 9, after V lost 6 bases and J lost 4 bases. CDR3 DNA: TGTGCCAGCTCTCGACCGACAGGGGGTAGCACCGGGGAGCTGTTTTTT. Translating gives CASSRPTGGSTGELFF.

The chain employs TRBV3-1 (or the pseudogene TRBV3-2) and TRBJ2-4; 9 bases are a match to TRBD1. CDR3 length: 15 residues. The ends lost 3 bases at V and 9 bases at J; junction bases unmatched: 9. Germline V CDR1 and CDR2: LGHDT, YNNKEL (reference sequence). The CDR3 loop is CASSHGQGLSIIQYF. The CDR3, as DNA: TGTGCCAGCAGCCACGGACAGGGGCTCTCTATCATTCAGTACTTC.

This clone appeared a single time. The chain links TRBV27 to TRBJ1-1, with TRBD1 identical over 9 bases. The CDR3 contains 14 residues. V lost 5 bases, J lost 6 bases, and 7 bases stayed unmatched. CDR1 and CDR2 from the germline V gene are MNHEY and SMNVEV (reference sequence). This CDR3 reads CASSKGQGNAEAFF. CDR3 DNA: TGTGCCAGCAGTAAGGGACAGGGTAACGCTGAAGCTTTCTTT.

This clone has only a few counts. V is TRBV18 and J is TRBJ2-1; a weak D match, TRBD2 (7 bases). Germline lookup yields CDR1 KGHSH and CDR2 LQKENI. The length of the CDR3 is 16 residues. Trimming removed 6 bases at V and 5 bases at J, with 20 bases between. The CDR3 coding sequence is TGTGCCAGCTCCCCTACCGGGGGGCTACAAAACAATGAGCAGTTCTTC. It yields the protein CASSPTGGLQNNEQFF.

The chain recombines TRBV3-1 (or the pseudogene TRBV3-2) with TRBJ1-1, with D perhaps TRBD1 (5 bases). The CDR3 is 14 residues long. CDR1 LGHDT and CDR2 YNNKEL come from the germline V gene (reference sequence). Trimming cost V 1 base and J 7 bases, with 13 bases left between them. The CDR3 bases are TGTGCCAGCAGCCAAGTCTCTGGGAGGGGTGAAGCTTTCTTT. Amino acids: CASSQVSGRGEAFF.

J is TRBJ2-3 and V is TRBV28; 10 bases match TRBD2. There are 15 residues in the CDR3. J was trimmed by 8 bases and V by 5 bases; bases with no gene match: 10. Germline values: CDR1 MDHEN, CDR2 SYDVKM. CDR3 coding DNA: TGTGCCAGCAGTGAGACTAGCGGGTTTATGGCTACGCAGTATTTT. Translating gives CASSETSGFMATQYF.

The V call is TRBV6-1, the J call TRBJ2-3; D gene ambiguous. This CDR3 comprises 11 residues. The germline V and J ends were trimmed by 2 bases and 10 bases, with 7 bases remaining between them. Per germline, CDR1 MNHNS and CDR2 SASEGT. CDR3 sequence reads: CASSERLSQYF. CDR3 nucleotides: TGTGCCAGCAGTGAACGCCTATCGCAGTATTTT.

The chain is built from TRBV7-2 and TRBJ2-5; 10 positions agree with TRBD2. The germline gives CDR1 SGHTA, CDR2 FQGNSA. After removal of 1 base from V and 5 bases from J, the junction contained 7 bases not matched to a gene. The CDR3 extends over 16 amino acids. The CDR3 DNA follows: TGTGCCAGCAGCTTAGGTCGAGCGGGGGGGACTGAGACCCAGTACTTC. This sequence encodes CASSLGRAGGTETQYF.

The chain recombines TRBV5-1 with TRBJ1-1; possibly TRBD1 for D (6 bases). The CDR3 is made up of 16 amino acids. V lost 4 bases, J lost 1 base, and 17 bases lay in between. Germline V lookup: CDR1 SGHRS, CDR2 YFSETQ. The CDR3 region is CASSPQGSPGNTEAFF. In nucleotides, the CDR3 is TGCGCCAGCAGCCCCCAGGGGTCCCCGGGGAACACTGAAGCTTTCTTT. The full variable domain, its missing parts supplied by reference TRBV5-1 and TRBJ1-1, is KAGVTQTPRYLIKTRGQQVTLSCSPISGHRSVSWYQQTPGQGLQFLFEYFSETQRNKGNFPGRFSGRQFSNSRSEMNVSTLELGDSALYLCASSPQGSPGNTEAFFGQGTRLTVV.

This clone was counted only a few times. CDR3 DNA: TGTGCCAGCAGTCGCGGACAGGGGGGTGGCTACACCTTC. Amino acids: CASSRGQGGGYTF. The chain recombines TRBV28 with TRBJ1-2; the match to TRBD1 covers 10 bases. Germline CDR1 reads MDHEN; CDR2 reads SYDVKM. This CDR3 is built from 13 residues. Trimming at V came to 5 bases and at J to 7 bases, leaving 4 bases not matched to a gene.

The chain joins TRBV5-1 to TRBJ2-7, with a weak D call TRBD2 (6 bases). The CDR3 totals 14 residues. V lost 5 bases and J lost 3, with 15 bases in between. The germline V gene has CDR1 SGHRS and CDR2 YFSETQ. DNA for the CDR3: TGCGCCAGCAGAGTAGGAGGGTTAGACTACGAGCAGTACTTC. Translating it yields CASRVGGLDYEQYF.

This chain joins TRBV2 and TRBJ2-5, with TRBD2 as a possible D gene (5 bases). The CDR3 sequence is 14 residues long. Deletions cut 0 bases from V and 7 bases from J, with 12 bases between. Germline loops: CDR1 SNHLY, CDR2 FYNNEI. CDR3 in DNA: TGTGCCAGCAGTGAAGCGGACGGGGTTCGGACCCAGTACTTC. This encodes CASSEADGVRTQYF.

The V call is TRBV5-1, the J call TRBJ2-5, with 10 bases aligning to TRBD2. Germline assignment: CDR1 SGHRS and CDR2 YFSETQ. The CDR3 consists of 15 residues. With V trimmed by 4 bases and J by 5 bases, 8 bases remained unmatched. This chain's CDR3 is CASSPKRGGRETQYF. CDR3 coding DNA: TGCGCCAGCAGCCCCAAGCGGGGGGGAAGGGAGACCCAGTACTTC.

This rearrangement joins TRBV6-6 to TRBJ1-6, with D perhaps matching TRBD1 (5 bases). CDR3 length: 17 amino acids. V was clipped by 5 bases and J by 7 bases, with 21 bases between them. Germline-derived CDR1 and CDR2 are MNHNY and SVGAGI (reference sequence). CDR3 bases: TGTGCCAGCAGTCCACGCACCTTTACGCGGGGGAATTCACCCCTCCACTTT. Its protein is CASSPRTFTRGNSPLHF.

V and J are TRBV5-1 and TRBJ1-4; no definite D call. CDR1 is SGHRS and CDR2 is YFSETQ in the germline V gene. The CDR3 totals 13 residues. Trimming removed 5 bases at V and 5 bases at J, with 10 bases between. The CDR3 coding sequence is TGCGCCAGCAGAAGCGGCGGAAATGAAAAACTGTTTTTT. This gives the protein CASRSGGNEKLFF.

The chain links TRBV5-1 to TRBJ1-5, with D maybe TRBD1 (6 bases). The CDR3 is 13 residues long. The V and J ends lost 4 bases and 5 bases respectively, with 10 bases between them. The germline CDR1 and CDR2 sequences are SGHRS and YFSETQ. The CDR3 DNA reads TGCGCCAGCAGCCCGACAGGCGATCAGCCCCAGCATTTT. Its translation: CASSPTGDQPQHF. Variable domain in full (rest from reference TRBV5-1 and TRBJ1-5): KAGVTQTPRYLIKTRGQQVTLSCSPISGHRSVSWYQQTPGQGLQFLFEYFSETQRNKGNFPGRFSGRQFSNSRSEMNVSTLELGDSALYLCASSPTGDQPQHFGDGTRLSIL.

V and J are TRBV4-1 and TRBJ2-5, with a possible D match to TRBD1 (7 bases). CDR1 is MGHRA, CDR2 YSYEKL, per germline. This CDR3 contains 17 residues. V was cut by 1 base and J by 5 bases, with 20 bases left in between. CDR3 sequence: CASSQGGRQGGWETQYF. CDR3 DNA: TGCGCCAGCAGCCAAGGCGGGCGGCAGGGGGGTTGGGAGACCCAGTACTTC.

V and J are TRBV5-6 and TRBJ1-2, with D possibly matching TRBD1 (6 bases). CDR1 and CDR2 from the germline V gene are SGHDT and YYEEEE. V lost 1 base and J lost 7, with 14 bases in between. The CDR3 runs to 14 residues. The DNA for the CDR3 is TGTGCCAGCAGCTTGTCGGGGGGCAACGGTGGCTACACCTTC. Translated, it gives CASSLSGGNGGYTF.

The chain recombines TRBV7-9 with TRBJ1-2; 11 positions agree with TRBD1. Germline V CDR1 and CDR2: SEHNR, FQNEAQ (reference sequence). Trimming took 5 bases from V and 3 from J; bases not matched to a gene: 11. The CDR3 runs to 17 residues. The DNA of the CDR3 is TGTGCCAGCAGCAATTCAATACCGGGACAGGGGGACTATGGCTACACCTTC. Residues: CASSNSIPGQGDYGYTF.

V is TRBV3-1 (or the pseudogene TRBV3-2) and J is TRBJ1-2; D gene uncertain. The V end lost 2 bases, the J end lost 3 bases, and 4 bases lay between the germline ends. This CDR3 has 12 residues. Germline V lookup: CDR1 LGHDT, CDR2 YNNKEL (reference sequence). Here the CDR3 reads CASSQSDYGYTF. The DNA for the CDR3 is TGTGCCAGCAGCCAATCGGACTATGGCTACACCTTC.

The rearrangement uses TRBV27 and TRBJ1-1; no clear D. Trimming left V 6 bases short and J 1 base short, with 15 bases between. The CDR3 spans 15 residues. From germline, CDR1 is MNHEY and CDR2 SMNVEV (reference sequence). CDR3 protein: CASSRGGTWNTEAFF. DNA for the CDR3: TGTGCCAGCAGCCGCGGTGGAACCTGGAACACTGAAGCTTTCTTT.

The chain couples TRBV6-5 to TRBJ1-6, with D uncertain. Trimming shortened V by 2 bases and J by 7 bases, and 12 bases separated the two germline ends. The CDR3 length is 15 residues. Germline loops: CDR1 MNHEY, CDR2 SVGAGI. The CDR3 nucleotides read TGTGCCAGCAGTTACCTGTTACACCCGAATTCACCCCTCCACTTT. Translated, it gives CASSYLLHPNSPLHF.

V and J are TRBV18 and TRBJ1-4, with 7 bases fitting TRBD1. This CDR3 is built from 15 residues. After removal of 5 bases from V and 3 bases from J, the junction contained 6 bases not matched to a gene. CDR1 and CDR2 from the germline V gene are KGHSH and LQKENI. CDR3 amino acids: CASSVLTGSNEKLFF. DNA of the CDR3: TGTGCCAGCTCAGTCCTGACAGGGTCTAATGAAAAACTGTTTTTT.

V is TRBV18 and J is TRBJ2-1, with D perhaps matching TRBD2 (5 bases). This CDR3 contains 15 residues. Trimming cost V 4 bases and J 4 bases, with 14 bases left between them. In germline, CDR1 is KGHSH, CDR2 LQKENI. The CDR3 DNA follows: TGTGCCAGCTCACTCGGAGCGGCCAGTTACAATGAGCAGTTCTTC. It translates to CASSLGAASYNEQFF. The whole variable domain, filled in from reference TRBV18 and TRBJ2-1, reads NAGVMQNPRHLVRRRGQEARLRCSPMKGHSHVYWYRQLPEEGLKFMVYLQKENIIDESGMPKERFSAEFPKEGPSILRIQQVVRGDSAAYFCASSLGAASYNEQFFGPGTRLTVL.

CDR3 loop: CASKRRNEKLFF. The CDR3 DNA sequence: TGTGCCAGCAAAAGGAGGAATGAAAAACTGTTTTTT. The chain employs TRBV12-3 or TRBV12-4 and TRBJ1-4; D gene unclear. The V and J ends lost 7 bases and 5 bases respectively, with 8 bases between them. The CDR3 sequence is 12 residues long.

The chain carries TRBV7-9 and TRBJ1-6, with a weak D call TRBD1 (6 bases). CDR3 size: 15 residues. CDR1 and CDR2 (germline): SEHNR, FQNEAQ (reference sequence). With 4 bases removed from V and 7 bases from J, the gap between germline ends came to 14 bases. This CDR3 reads CASSSAGGPNSPLHF. CDR3 bases: TGTGCCAGCAGCTCGGCCGGGGGGCCCAATTCACCCCTCCACTTT. The full variable domain, in which reference TRBV7-9 and TRBJ1-6 provide the parts outside the CDR3, is DTGVSQNPRHKITKRGQNVTFRCDPISEHNRLYWYRQTLGQGPEFLTYFQNEAQLEKSRLLSDRFSAERPKGSFSTLEIQRTEQGDSAMYLCASSSAGGPNSPLHFGNGTRLTVT.

The chain combines TRBV10-3 with TRBJ2-1; 7 nucleotides line up with TRBD2. The germline CDR1 and CDR2 sequences are ENHRY and SYGVKD. CDR3 size: 15 residues. V lost 8 bases to trimming and J lost 2 bases; unmatched junction nucleotides: 9. The CDR3 loop is CAIVGLLAAYNEQFF. The CDR3 DNA is TGTGCCATCGTGGGGCTGCTAGCGGCCTACAATGAGCAGTTCTTC.

The chain links TRBV12-3 or TRBV12-4 to TRBJ1-6; TRBD1 might be the D (6 bases). Trimming took off 6 bases at V and 7 bases at J, with 10 bases between the two ends. The CDR3 has 13 residues. CDR3 in amino acids: CASSQDSNSPLHF. CDR3 coding DNA: TGTGCCAGCAGCCAGGACAGCAATTCACCCCTCCACTTT.

The genes are TRBV28 and TRBJ2-1; 7 bases are a match to TRBD1. Trimming removed 6 bases from V and 12 bases from J; junction bases left unmatched: 8. This CDR3 comprises 12 residues. The V gene's germline CDR1 is MDHEN and CDR2 SYDVKM. DNA of the CDR3: TGTGCCAGCAGCCCGAGACAGGGTCGGCAGTTCTTC. It translates to CASSPRQGRQFF.